The clone carrying this TCR beta chain appeared once. Its cognate antigen is unknown. In germline, CDR1 is MDHEN, CDR2 SYDVKM. The CDR3 spans 15 residues. Trimming stripped 8 bases from V and 0 bases from J, with 11 bases between. TCRdb's copy holds only in-frame clones and misses some; the assay was immunoSEQ multiplex PCR. The repertoire includes 45,000 to 50,000 clones, over 90% of them detected once, and more than 2% sits in the top ten. This sample was included in a study of graft-versus-host responses after intestinal transplantation. On the study more broadly: Those transplanted obtained multivisceral, liver-intestinal, or isolated intestinal grafts.

Overall study results and limits: The marrow of recipients harbored GvH clones, and ileum or blood showed some of them first.

This clonotype was sampled from a human donor who was the organ donor for an intestinal transplant. The sample was unstimulated CD4+ T cells sorted from spleen or lymph node cells, taken before transplant. The chain couples TRBV28 to TRBJ2-6; D gene unclear. The CDR3 region is CASRDLHSGANVLTF. CDR3 DNA: TGTGCCAGCCGAGACCTTCACTCTGGGGCCAACGTCCTGACTTTC.